A selection of T cell receptor beta chains follows, all from one sample in a study of blood T cell repertoires in COVID-19. Assay used: immunoSEQ multiplex PCR; TCRdb lists only in-frame clones, some missing. The data show tens of thousands of clones, roughly 90% seen once. Sequencing was carried out using peripheral blood. The receptors here all came from a man in his 60s with acute or convalescent COVID-19. The CDR3 runs from the conserved cysteine through the conserved F or W. Fields, in order: clone size, V gene, J gene, CDR3 protein. Not every row has a clone size; where given, it reads once, few, many or a size class.

clone size: .
V gene: TRBV21-1
J gene: TRBJ2-5
CDR3 protein: CASSKPGIRSRTQYF

clone size: .
V gene: TRBV6-5
J gene: TRBJ1-3
CDR3 protein: CASSRGYTIYF

clone size: .
V gene: TRBV2
J gene: TRBJ1-4
CDR3 protein: CACEVAATLDEKLFF

clone size: .
V gene: TRBV11-2
J gene: TRBJ2-1
CDR3 protein: CASSSGQGDRVQFF

clone size: .
V gene: TRBV25-1
J gene: TRBJ1-4
CDR3 protein: CASSLNEKLFF

clone size: .
V gene: TRBV28
J gene: TRBJ1-3
CDR3 protein: CASSFLDRIGNTIYF

clone size: .
V gene: TRBV6-6
J gene: TRBJ1-2
CDR3 protein: CASTPDPRGLLDYTF

clone size: .
V gene: TRBV15
J gene: TRBJ2-3
CDR3 protein: CATSGHRDTQYF

clone size: .
V gene: TRBV18
J gene: TRBJ1-2
CDR3 protein: CASSPFGQAYGYTF

clone size: .
V gene: TRBV5-1
J gene: TRBJ1-2
CDR3 protein: CASSLRGQGSGYTF

clone size: .
V gene: TRBV3-1/TRBV3-2
J gene: TRBJ2-6
CDR3 protein: CASSQAPGQGASGANVLTF

clone size: .
V gene: TRBV4-2
J gene: TRBJ2-1
CDR3 protein: CASSQESHNEQFF

clone size: .
V gene: TRBV11-3
J gene: TRBJ1-6
CDR3 protein: CASSSGTGLSPLHF

clone size: .
V gene: TRBV5-1
J gene: TRBJ2-7
CDR3 protein: CASSFRGREQYF

clone size: .
V gene: TRBV10-3
J gene: TRBJ1-2
CDR3 protein: CAISESSALYGYTF

clone size: .
V gene: TRBV5-1
J gene: TRBJ2-7
CDR3 protein: CASSPRRGGASYEQYF

clone size: .
V gene: TRBV27
J gene: TRBJ2-3
CDR3 protein: CASGFGGGPQYF

clone size: .
V gene: TRBV6-6
J gene: TRBJ1-1
CDR3 protein: CASSYSDRGLLEAFF

clone size: .
V gene: TRBV4-2
J gene: TRBJ1-2
CDR3 protein: CASSPPTDPKEDGYTF

clone size: .
V gene: TRBV28
J gene: TRBJ1-2
CDR3 protein: CASSRPPGEGGYTF

clone size: .
V gene: TRBV5-4
J gene: TRBJ1-2
CDR3 protein: CASSWSGQAYGYTF

clone size: .
V gene: TRBV29-1
J gene: TRBJ2-1
CDR3 protein: CSVYPITTGRGNEQFF

clone size: .
V gene: TRBV28
J gene: TRBJ2-6
CDR3 protein: CASGLLAGGPGANVLTF

clone size: .
V gene: TRBV7-2
J gene: TRBJ1-6
CDR3 protein: CASSLVPAGERNSPLHF

clone size: .
V gene: TRBV15
J gene: TRBJ2-4
CDR3 protein: CATSSMGGLAKNIQYF

clone size: .
V gene: TRBV5-4
J gene: TRBJ1-1
CDR3 protein: CASSLGLEANTEAFF

clone size: few
V gene: TRBV9
J gene: TRBJ2-2
CDR3 protein: CASSVGVSGRTGELFF

clone size: few
V gene: TRBV5-5
J gene: TRBJ1-3
CDR3 protein: CASSPPAPAEGGNTIYF

clone size: .
V gene: TRBV5-4
J gene: TRBJ2-5
CDR3 protein: CASRLQGEETQYF

clone size: few
V gene: TRBV5-1
J gene: TRBJ1-3
CDR3 protein: CASSPQAPPGNTIYF

clone size: .
V gene: TRBV18
J gene: TRBJ1-2
CDR3 protein: CASSPPGGIGYTF

clone size: .
V gene: TRBV28
J gene: TRBJ2-1
CDR3 protein: CASRPTGSYNEQFF

clone size: .
V gene: TRBV18
J gene: TRBJ2-4
CDR3 protein: CASYGDRGSNIQYF

clone size: .
V gene: TRBV28
J gene: TRBJ2-1
CDR3 protein: CASSALAREYNEQFF

clone size: .
V gene: TRBV28
J gene: TRBJ1-3
CDR3 protein: CASSFEDSTGNTIYF

clone size: .
V gene: TRBV18
J gene: TRBJ1-2
CDR3 protein: CASSPPGQGSGGYTF

clone size: .
V gene: TRBV7-2
J gene: TRBJ2-2
CDR3 protein: CASSSVLAGELFF

clone size: .
V gene: TRBV11-2
J gene: TRBJ2-7
CDR3 protein: CASSPGGSVPYEQYF

clone size: .
V gene: TRBV19
J gene: TRBJ2-7
CDR3 protein: CASSPLPRYRGVLYEQYF

clone size: few
V gene: TRBV7-9
J gene: TRBJ1-4
CDR3 protein: CASSRPGTETYNEKLFF

clone size: .
V gene: TRBV18
J gene: TRBJ1-2
CDR3 protein: CASSLSTDRPLVGYTF

clone size: few
V gene: TRBV12-3/TRBV12-4
J gene: TRBJ2-1
CDR3 protein: CASSPGGYNEQFF

clone size: .
V gene: TRBV2
J gene: TRBJ2-3
CDR3 protein: CASSHWTSGDSTDTQYF

clone size: .
V gene: TRBV20-1
J gene: TRBJ1-5
CDR3 protein: CSASSQISNQPQHF

clone size: .
V gene: TRBV19
J gene: TRBJ1-1
CDR3 protein: CASAQDRATEAFF